This T cell receptor beta chain is drawn from a study of blood T cell repertoires in COVID-19. In the study's own analysis: Estimation of nucleated cell counts was performed using reference gene primer amplification. TCRdb's table, derived via immunoSEQ multiplex PCR, lists solely in-frame clones and lacks some. That table is the source of V, J and clone size, and D and trimming were worked out from the DNA. The sample gives approximately 260,000 clones, about 87% of which show up once; 3% to 4.5% is in the top ten. This CDR3 is built from 14 residues. Per the germline V gene, CDR1 is LNHDA and CDR2 is SQIVND (reference sequence). Trimming removed 5 bases from V and 7 bases from J; junction bases left unmatched: 5.

The rearrangement joins TRBV19 to TRBJ1-6, with 7 bases identical to TRBD1. Sequenced sample: peripheral blood. This clonotype was obtained from a middle-aged woman with acute or convalescent COVID-19. CDR3 sequence reads: CASSLTGNNSPLHF. Here the CDR3 DNA reads TGTGCCAGTAGTCTGACAGGGAACAATTCACCCCTCCACTTT. Looking up the rest from reference TRBV19 and TRBJ1-6 gives the full variable domain: DGGITQSPKYLFRKEGQNVTLSCEQNLNHDAMYWYRQDPGQGLRLIYYSQIVNDFQKGDIAEGYSVSREKKESFPLTVTSAQKNPTAFYLCASSLTGNNSPLHFGNGTRLTVT.